Presented here are 20 T cell receptor beta chains from one specimen sequenced in a study of T cells in Graves' hyperthyroidism and ophthalmopathy (dated by TCRdb to about 2019). Library creation used multiplex PCR. TCRdb shows the sequencer as Illumina HiSeq 2000. TCR beta CDR3 regions were amplified from RNA transcripts. The first round of RT-PCR for the TCR CDR3 was performed with the HTBI primer set and the Qiagen OneStep RT-PCR kit. The public sequencing data were trimmed at Q25 with fastp and processed into clonotypes with MiXCR by TCRdb, which kept only in-frame beta chains. Rows with a matching CDR3 protein are joined into one entry that keeps the most common DNA and genes. The sample includes about 400,000 distinct CDR3 sequences, with roughly 13% observed a single time. The ten largest make up about 5% of the sample. The sample consisted of blood. Receptor source: a woman between 18 and 30 years old with Graves' hyperthyroidism.

This clonotype was counted many times. V usage is TRBV28 and J usage is TRBJ2-1, with TRBD2 identical over 7 bases. The V gene's germline CDR1 is MDHEN and CDR2 SYDVKM. V was clipped by 2 bases and J by 1 base; unmatched bases: 8. The CDR3 has 17 amino acids. DNA for the CDR3: TGTGCCAGCAGTTTACCCCGGGCTAGCGGATCCTACAATGAGCAGTTCTTC. Residues: CASSLPRASGSYNEQFF.

The V and J genes are TRBV20-1 and TRBJ2-7; possibly TRBD2 for D (6 bases). Germline CDR1 reads DFQATT; CDR2 reads SNEGSKA (reference sequence). This CDR3 spans 15 amino acids. Trimming removed 2 bases from V and 3 bases from J, with 17 bases in between. The CDR3 loop is CSARPPSVRIYEQYF. The CDR3 DNA sequence: TGCAGTGCTAGACCCCCTAGCGTACGAATCTACGAGCAGTACTTC.

The rearrangement uses TRBV5-6 and TRBJ2-1; a possible D gene is TRBD1 (6 bases). Trimming removed 0 bases at V and 13 bases at J, with 17 bases between. The CDR3 is 14 residues long. Germline-derived CDR1 and CDR2 are SGHDT and YYEEEE. The DNA for the CDR3 is TGTGCCAGCAGCTTGGATTTGCGGACAGACCTCCAGTTCTTC. Protein product: CASSLDLRTDLQFF. The whole variable domain, filled in from reference TRBV5-6 and TRBJ2-1, reads DAGVTQSPTHLIKTRGQQVTLRCSPKSGHDTVSWYQQALGQGPQFIFQYYEEEERQRGNFPDRFSGHQFPNYSSELNVNALLLGDSALYLCASSLDLRTDLQFFGPGTRLTVL.

The table lists this clonotype with a few counts. CDR3: CSVDFTGEISEAFF. DNA of the CDR3: TGCAGCGTTGATTTTACAGGGGAAATCTCTGAAGCTTTCTTT. This sequence joins TRBV29-1 and TRBJ1-1; the match to TRBD1 covers 7 bases. The CDR3 has 14 amino acids. J gave up 6 bases and V 3 bases, and 10 bases lay outside the gene matches. Germline-derived CDR1 and CDR2 are SQVTM and ANQGSEA.

This clonotype has at least ten counts. The chain recombines TRBV11-3 with TRBJ1-1; no clear D gene. V gave up 5 bases and J gave up 4 bases, with 14 bases separating them. The CDR3 totals 14 residues. From germline, CDR1 is SGHNT and CDR2 YENEEA. CDR3 bases: TGTGCCAGCAGCGCTACTCGGGCTTCCACTGAAGCTTTCTTT. Its protein is CASSATRASTEAFF.

The chain uses TRBV20-1 and TRBJ2-5, with 14 bases that match TRBD2. This CDR3 has 17 residues. CDR1 is DFQATT, CDR2 SNEGSKA, per germline (reference sequence). V lost 3 bases to trimming and J lost 0 bases; unmatched junction nucleotides: 6. CDR3 bases: TGCAGTGCTAGTGGACTAGCGGGAGGCCCTAACCAAGAGACCCAGTACTTC. Protein sequence: CSASGLAGGPNQETQYF.

The table lists this clonotype with a few counts. This sequence joins TRBV6-1 and TRBJ2-3; D possibly uses TRBD1 or TRBD2 (5 bases each). Germline V gives CDR1 MNHNS, CDR2 SASEGT. This CDR3 is built from 14 residues. V lost 8 bases and J 1 base, leaving 13 bases between the germline ends. The CDR3 loop is CASGPGTGTDTQYF. DNA of the CDR3: TGTGCCAGCGGCCCCGGGACGGGCACAGATACGCAGTATTTT.

This clonotype was detected ten times or more. This chain uses TRBV28 with TRBJ2-7, with TRBD2 matching over 9 bases. The CDR3 covers 15 residues. From germline, CDR1 is MDHEN and CDR2 SYDVKM. The ends lost 4 bases at V and 3 bases at J; junction bases unmatched: 7. The chain's CDR3 is CASSSLLAGSYEQYF. The CDR3 DNA follows: TGTGCCAGCAGTTCCCTCCTAGCGGGAAGCTACGAGCAGTACTTC. The variable domain in full, completed from reference TRBV28 and TRBJ2-7, reads DVKVTQSSRYLVKRTGEKVFLECVQDMDHENMFWYRQDPGLGLRLIYFSYDVKMKEKGDIPEGYSVSREKKERFSLILESASTNQTSMYLCASSSLLAGSYEQYFGPGTRLTVT.

The rearrangement uses TRBV12-5 and TRBJ2-3, with D possibly being TRBD1 or TRBD2 (5 bases each). Deletions cut 6 bases from V and 1 base from J, with 35 bases between. Germline-derived CDR1 and CDR2 are LGHNT and FRNRAP. The CDR3 runs to 22 residues. The CDR3 reads CASGLVIGHPNSREYRTDTQYF. As DNA, the CDR3 is TGTGCTAGTGGACTAGTCATAGGACACCCAAATTCTAGGGAATATCGCACAGATACGCAGTATTTT.

This clonotype was counted at least ten times. The chain links TRBV5-6 to TRBJ2-7; the D gene is possibly TRBD2 (6 bases). The CDR3 has 15 amino acids. Germline CDR1 reads SGHDT; CDR2 reads YYEEEE. V lost 3 bases and J lost 0, with 13 bases in between. CDR3 loop: CASSWRELPSYEQYF. The CDR3 DNA is TGTGCCAGCAGCTGGAGGGAGCTGCCCTCCTACGAGCAGTACTTC.

Ten or more counts support this clonotype. This chain links TRBV20-1 with TRBJ1-6; D perhaps matches TRBD1 (5 bases). This CDR3 is 16 amino acids long. Trimming cost V 0 bases and J 4 bases, with 13 bases left between them. CDR1 is DFQATT, CDR2 SNEGSKA, per germline (reference sequence). The CDR3: CSARDMSGNYNSPLHF. CDR3 DNA: TGCAGTGCTAGAGATATGTCAGGGAATTATAATTCACCCCTCCACTTT.

This clonotype was observed a handful of times. The rearrangement links TRBV5-1 to TRBJ2-1; D is unclear. The germline V gene has CDR1 SGHRS and CDR2 YFSETQ. CDR3 size: 12 residues. V lost 7 bases and J 6 bases, leaving 11 bases between the germline ends. In nucleotides, the CDR3 is TGCGCCAGCGGGAAAAATTCCAATGAGCAGTTCTTC. It specifies CASGKNSNEQFF.

This clonotype has ten or more counts. A junction end diverges from the germline sequence, so it may reflect a read error. V usage is TRBV5-8 and J usage is TRBJ1-2; D remains unclear. The CDR3 sequence is 15 residues long. From germline, CDR1 is SGHTS and CDR2 YDEGEE. As DNA, the CDR3 is TGTGCCAGCAGCTTGGAAGGGTTCGAGATCTATGACTACACCTTC. Its translation: CASSLEGFEIYDYTF.

This clonotype has more than one count but fewer than ten. The chain recombines TRBV27 with TRBJ2-2; D is undetermined. Trimming removed 4 bases from V and 1 base from J, with 10 bases in between. Germline loops: CDR1 MNHEY, CDR2 SMNVEV (reference sequence). CDR3 length: 15 residues. The CDR3 DNA reads TGTGCCAGCAGTTACCTCAACAGGAACACCGGGGAGCTGTTTTTT. This translates into CASSYLNRNTGELFF.

To note about this clonotype: The conserved phenylalanine or tryptophan is not found at the CDR3 terminus, so this likely reflects a read error. V usage is TRBV3-1 and J usage is TRBJ1-5; TRBD1 is a possible D gene (5 bases). Per germline, CDR1 LGHDT and CDR2 YNNKEL (reference sequence). CDR3 length: 13 residues. The chain's CDR3 is CASSPDINRPQHL. The DNA of the CDR3 is TGTGCCAGCAGCCCGGACATCAATCGGCCCCAGCATCTT.

This clonotype was observed at least ten times. J is TRBJ2-7 and V is TRBV28, with a possible D match to TRBD1 (5 bases). The CDR3 covers 15 residues. Trimming took off 6 bases at V and 3 bases at J, with 18 bases between the two ends. The germline CDR1 and CDR2 sequences are MDHEN and SYDVKM. The CDR3 here is CASRQNLQVYYEQYF. CDR3 in DNA: TGTGCCAGCAGACAAAACCTACAGGTTTACTACGAGCAGTACTTC.

This chain uses TRBV5-4 with TRBJ2-3; TRBD2 might be the D (6 bases). The CDR3 totals 16 residues. V was shortened by 1 base and J by 6 bases, with 18 bases between the two germline ends. The germline gives CDR1 SGHNT, CDR2 YYREEE (reference sequence). This CDR3 reads CASSLNRERSTDTQYF. CDR3 DNA: TGTGCCAGCAGCTTGAATCGGGAGAGGTCCACGGATACGCAGTATTTT.

This clonotype showed up many times. The V gene is TRBV19, the J gene TRBJ2-1, with 12 bases fitting TRBD2. Per the germline V gene, CDR1 is LNHDA and CDR2 is SQIVND (reference sequence). The CDR3 is 16 residues long. Trimming cost V 5 bases and J 4 bases; bases outside gene matches: 6. CDR3 DNA sequence: TGTGCCAGTAGTTGGCTAGCGGGAGGGCTTTACAATGAGCAGTTCTTC. Amino acid sequence: CASSWLAGGLYNEQFF.

This clonotype has a count of ten or more. This chain uses TRBV7-2 with TRBJ2-1; 7 bases are shared with TRBD2. Looked up from germline, CDR1 is SGHTA and CDR2 is FQGNSA. The V segment lost 7 bases and the J segment 9 bases; nucleotides outside the gene matches: 9. There are 13 residues in the CDR3. The CDR3 is CASTLAATGEQFF. CDR3 coding DNA: TGTGCCAGCACGCTAGCGGCCACTGGTGAGCAGTTCTTC.

On this clonotype itself: With only one base between it and a far larger clone, this is likely a read error. The chain carries TRBV28 and TRBJ1-5; the D is unclear. CDR1 is MDHEN, CDR2 SYDVKM, per germline. The CDR3 is made up of 12 amino acids. The chain's CDR3 is CASSYSKQPQHF. DNA of the CDR3: TGTGCCAGCAGTTATAGCAAACAGCCCCAGCATTTT.